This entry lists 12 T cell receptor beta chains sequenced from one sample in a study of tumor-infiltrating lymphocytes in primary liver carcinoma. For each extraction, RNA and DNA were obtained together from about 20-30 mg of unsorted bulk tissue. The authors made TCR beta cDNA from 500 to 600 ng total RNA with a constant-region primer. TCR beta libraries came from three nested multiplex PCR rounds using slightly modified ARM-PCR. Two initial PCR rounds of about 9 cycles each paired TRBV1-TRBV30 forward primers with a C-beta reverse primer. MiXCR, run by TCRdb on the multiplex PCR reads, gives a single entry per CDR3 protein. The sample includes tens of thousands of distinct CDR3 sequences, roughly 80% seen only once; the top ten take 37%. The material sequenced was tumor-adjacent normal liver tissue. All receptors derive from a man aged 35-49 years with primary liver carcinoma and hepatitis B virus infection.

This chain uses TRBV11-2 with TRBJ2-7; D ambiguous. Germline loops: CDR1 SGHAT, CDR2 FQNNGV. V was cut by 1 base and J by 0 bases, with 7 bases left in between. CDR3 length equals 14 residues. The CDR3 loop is CASSLVLLSYEQYF. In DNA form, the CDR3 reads TGTGCCAGCAGCTTAGTACTCCTCTCCTACGAGCAGTACTTC.

CDR3 sequence reads: CASKARFPSGTSVLTF. CDR3 DNA sequence: TGTGCCAGCAAGGCCAGGTTTCCTTCAGGGACCAGCGTCCTGACTTTC. The chain couples TRBV6-2 or TRBV6-3 to TRBJ2-6; D may correspond to TRBD1 or TRBD2 (5 bases each). The length of the CDR3 is 16 residues. From germline, CDR1 is MNHEY and CDR2 SVGEGT. V dropped 7 bases and J dropped 12 bases, with 25 bases sitting between them.

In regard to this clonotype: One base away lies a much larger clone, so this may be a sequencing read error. This chain's CDR3 is CASGLAGRDSQYF. The CDR3 nucleotides are TGTGCTAGTGGGTTAGCGGGGCGGGATTCGCAGTATTTT. The chain is built from TRBV12-5 and TRBJ2-3, with 8 bases matching TRBD2. CDR3 length: 13 amino acids. V was clipped by 6 bases and J by 10 bases; unmatched bases: 9. Germline CDR1 LGHNT, CDR2 FRNRAP.

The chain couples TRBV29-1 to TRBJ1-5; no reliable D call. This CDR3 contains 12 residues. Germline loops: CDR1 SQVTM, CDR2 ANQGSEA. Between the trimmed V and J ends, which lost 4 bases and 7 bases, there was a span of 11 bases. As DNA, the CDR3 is TGCAGCGTTGGCTGGGCGGGACAGCCCCAGCATTTT. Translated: CSVGWAGQPQHF.

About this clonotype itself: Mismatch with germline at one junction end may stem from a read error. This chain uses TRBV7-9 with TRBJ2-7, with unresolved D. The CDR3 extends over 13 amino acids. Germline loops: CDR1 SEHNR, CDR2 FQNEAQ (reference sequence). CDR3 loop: CARSSEDSYEQYF. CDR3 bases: TGTGCCAGGAGCTCTGAGGACTCCTACGAGCAGTACTTC.

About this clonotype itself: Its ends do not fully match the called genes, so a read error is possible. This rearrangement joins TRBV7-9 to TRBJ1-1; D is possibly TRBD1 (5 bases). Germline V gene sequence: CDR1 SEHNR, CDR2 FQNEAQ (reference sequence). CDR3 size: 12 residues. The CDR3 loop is CAGSPPDIEAFF. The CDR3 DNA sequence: TGTGCCGGCAGCCCCCCGGACATAGAAGCTTTCTTT.

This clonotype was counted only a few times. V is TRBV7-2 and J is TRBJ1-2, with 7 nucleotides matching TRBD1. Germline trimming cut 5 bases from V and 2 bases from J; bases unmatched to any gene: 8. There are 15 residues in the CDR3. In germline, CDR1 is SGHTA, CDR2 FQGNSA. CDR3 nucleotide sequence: TGTGCCAGCAGCGCTAACAGGGGAGGGAACTATGGCTACACCTTC. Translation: CASSANRGGNYGYTF.

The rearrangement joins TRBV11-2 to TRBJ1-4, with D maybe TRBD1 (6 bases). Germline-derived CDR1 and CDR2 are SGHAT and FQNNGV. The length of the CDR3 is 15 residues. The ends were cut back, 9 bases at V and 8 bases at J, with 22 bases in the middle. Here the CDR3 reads CASSDLGRGLEKLFF. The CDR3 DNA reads TGTGCCAGTAGCGACTTGGGCAGGGGTTTAGAAAAACTGTTTTTT. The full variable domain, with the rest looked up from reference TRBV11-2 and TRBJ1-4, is EAGVAQSPRYKIIEKRQSVAFWCNPISGHATLYWYQQILGQGPKLLIQFQNNGVVDDSQLPKDRFSAERLKGVDSTLKIQPAKLEDSAVYLCASSDLGRGLEKLFFGSGTQLSVL.

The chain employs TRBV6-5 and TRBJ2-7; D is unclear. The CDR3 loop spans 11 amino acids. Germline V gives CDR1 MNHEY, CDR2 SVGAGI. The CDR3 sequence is CTNSSGREQYF. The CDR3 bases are TGTACCAACAGTTCGGGTCGCGAGCAGTACTTC.

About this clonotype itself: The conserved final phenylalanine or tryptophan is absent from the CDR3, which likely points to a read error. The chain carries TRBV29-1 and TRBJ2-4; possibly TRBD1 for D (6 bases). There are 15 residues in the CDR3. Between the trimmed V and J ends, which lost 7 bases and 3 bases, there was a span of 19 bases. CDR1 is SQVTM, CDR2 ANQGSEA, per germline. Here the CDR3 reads CSDVVGVRGKNIQYS. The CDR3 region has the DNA TGCAGCGATGTCGTAGGAGTCAGGGGCAAAAACATTCAGTACTCC.

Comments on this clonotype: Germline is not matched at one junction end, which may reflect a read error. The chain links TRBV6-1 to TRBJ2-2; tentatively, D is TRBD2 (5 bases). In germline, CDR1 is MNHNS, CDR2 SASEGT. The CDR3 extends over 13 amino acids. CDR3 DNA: TGTGCCTGCAGTGAAGCTGACATCGGGGAGCTGCTTTTT. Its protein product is CACSEADIGELLF.

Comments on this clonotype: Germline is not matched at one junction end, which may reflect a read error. CDR3 sequence (DNA): TGTGCGAGCAGCGCGGCACTTAAAGAGACCCAGTACTTC. Amino acids: CASSAALKETQYF. This chain connects TRBV5-5 to TRBJ2-5, with D unresolved. The CDR3 is made up of 13 amino acids. Looked up from germline, CDR1 is SGHKS and CDR2 is YYEKEE (reference sequence).